These T cell receptor beta chains were read from a single sample in a study of CXCR3-negative and CXCR3-positive naive CD8 T cells. TCRdb re-called the 5' RACE reads and gives one entry per CDR3 protein, without DNA. The record lists more than 6,500 distinct CDR3 sequences, of which the ten most abundant hold approximately 1.6%. The sample taken for sequencing was naive CXCR3+ CD8+ T cells from blood. The receptors originated from a human donor in good health. Some clones in this sample may be carry-over from other donors' samples. The CDR3 runs from the conserved cysteine through the conserved F or W. Some rows have no size entry. The others give once, few or many, or a class for an expanded clone.

size | J | V | CDR3
medium-sized | TRBJ2-1 | TRBV24-1 | CATSDMRRNNEQFF
medium-sized | TRBJ2-5 | TRBV29-1 | CSVEWWEGPQETQYF
- | TRBJ2-7 | TRBV29-1 | CSVEEGGYEQYF
medium-sized | TRBJ2-5 | TRBV29-1 | CSAPQPPAETQYF
- | TRBJ2-7 | TRBV7-9 | CASSSPLGLAGKYEQYF
- | TRBJ2-3 | TRBV29-1 | CSAEGQGGTDTQYF
- | TRBJ2-7 | TRBV29-1 | CSITKWDSGYEQYF
- | TRBJ2-2 | TRBV5-1 | CASSLEENTGELFF
medium-sized | TRBJ2-5 | TRBV5-1 | CASSPGTGEAVTQYF
- | TRBJ2-1 | TRBV5-1 | CASSLTSGRENEQFF
medium-sized | TRBJ2-7 | TRBV5-1 | CASSLGYEQYF
- | TRBJ2-7 | TRBV11-2 | CASSSTSERFYEQYF
medium-sized | TRBJ2-4 | TRBV3-1 | CASRDVAGDRDKNIQYF
- | TRBJ1-5 | TRBV3-1 | CASSPGTGQTHF
- | TRBJ2-3 | TRBV10-3 | CANQGVSTDTQYF
medium-sized | TRBJ1-3 | TRBV29-1 | CSVATGSGNTIYF
- | TRBJ1-1 | TRBV4-1 | CASSQVPNTEAFF
- | TRBJ2-2 | TRBV10-3 | CAAANTGELFF
medium-sized | TRBJ2-7 | TRBV10-3 | CAIRGTRDEQYF
- | TRBJ2-7 | TRBV29-1 | CSRGAGVDYEQYF
- | TRBJ1-1 | TRBV7-9 | CASSRAHTEAFF
- | TRBJ1-3 | TRBV12-3/TRBV12-4 | CASSPDFSGNTIYF
- | TRBJ2-1 | TRBV7-2 | CASSTVAGGVNEQFF
medium-sized | TRBJ2-1 | TRBV18 | CASSPGGLVGYNEQFF
- | TRBJ2-4 | TRBV7-8 | CASSLARASGSAKNIQYF
- | TRBJ2-7 | TRBV5-6 | CASSQTGYEQYF
medium-sized | TRBJ2-7 | TRBV7-2 | CASSLWRLSGDYEQYF